This passage covers 13 T cell receptor beta chains from one sample sequenced in a study of regulatory T cells in long-lasting Graves disease. Time point described: persistent/refractory GD, antithyroid drugs over 5 years with positive TRAb. The TCR library was made from RNA extracted from PBMCs. Arm-PCR of CDR3 regions and iRepertoire HTBI primers were used to build TCR beta libraries. TCRdb itself ran the multiplex PCR reads through MiXCR, one entry per CDR3 protein. The repertoire has fewer than 550,000 distinct CDR3 sequences, about 22% of them found once; the top ten carry roughly 7%. Material: peripheral blood mononuclear cells (PBMCs), obtained when the disease was refractory, from a patient treated with antithyroid drugs. These receptors were taken from a female donor with Graves disease.

Of note for this clonotype: At one end, the junction sequence differs from germline, possibly due to a read error. This chain uses TRBV7-7 with TRBJ2-1; 9 positions agree with TRBD2. The CDR3 sequence is 16 residues long. Germline-derived CDR1 and CDR2 are SSHAT and FNYEAQ (reference sequence). CDR3 bases: TGTGCTAGCAGCTTAGGGGGCGGGGGGGCCAGCAATGAGCAGTTCTTC. Translation: CASSLGGGGASNEQFF. Looking up the rest from reference TRBV7-7 and TRBJ2-1 gives the full variable domain: GAGVSQSPRYKVTKRGQDVTLRCDPISSHATLYWYQQALGQGPEFLTYFNYEAQPDKSGLPSDRFSAERPEGSISTLTIQRTEQRDSAMYRCASSLGGGGASNEQFFGPGTRLTVL.

Comment on this clonotype: A single base separates this from a much larger clone, so it may be a read error. Written as DNA, the CDR3 is TGTGCCAGCGGGAGGGGACACCTGAGCTCCTATAATTCACCCCTCCACTTT. Protein product: CASGRGHLSSYNSPLHF. The V and J genes are TRBV28 and TRBJ1-6; D perhaps matches TRBD1 (6 bases). Germline V lookup: CDR1 MDHEN, CDR2 SYDVKM. The CDR3 covers 17 residues. V was trimmed by 8 bases and J by 0 bases, leaving 17 bases between them.

This clonotype was picked up a small number of times. The V gene is TRBV20-1, the J gene TRBJ1-1; 9 bases fit TRBD1. CDR1 is DFQATT, CDR2 SNEGSKA, per germline (reference sequence). The CDR3 is 12 residues long. The V segment lost 3 bases and the J segment 7 bases; nucleotides outside the gene matches: 3. This chain's CDR3 is CSARGQGFEAFF. In DNA, the CDR3 is TGCAGTGCTAGGGGACAGGGCTTTGAAGCTTTCTTT.

This clonotype has at least ten counts. V gene TRBV28 combines with J gene TRBJ1-2; the match to TRBD1 covers 7 bases. The CDR3 has 14 residues. Germline trimming cut 7 bases from V and 6 bases from J; bases unmatched to any gene: 11. The germline gives CDR1 MDHEN, CDR2 SYDVKM. The CDR3 reads CASMIDRALDGYTF. CDR3 coding DNA: TGTGCCAGCATGATAGACAGGGCCTTGGATGGCTACACCTTC.

Ten or more counts support this clonotype. The genes are TRBV28 and TRBJ2-2; TRBD2 matches 12 bases. CDR1 is MDHEN, CDR2 SYDVKM, per germline. This CDR3 is built from 14 residues. The ends lost 10 bases at V and 7 bases at J; junction bases unmatched: 7. Here the CDR3 DNA reads TGTGCCACCGCGACTAGCGGGAGAGGCGGGGAGCTGTTTTTT. This gives the protein CATATSGRGGELFF.

Here the CDR3 reads CASSVNTDDNQPQHF. The DNA of the CDR3 is TGTGCCAGCAGCGTAAATACGGATGACAATCAGCCCCAGCATTTT. The chain recombines TRBV3-1 with TRBJ1-5, with unresolved D. In germline, CDR1 is LGHDT, CDR2 YNNKEL (reference sequence). This CDR3 comprises 15 residues. Trimming left V 5 bases short and J 3 bases short, with 14 bases between.

This chain uses TRBV29-1 with TRBJ1-1; no reliable D call. The germline V gene encodes CDR1 SQVTM and CDR2 ANQGSEA. This CDR3 is 14 amino acids long. V was trimmed by 4 bases and J by 1 base, leaving 13 bases between them. The CDR3 reads CSVVADGENTEAFF. DNA for the CDR3: TGCAGCGTTGTCGCGGACGGGGAGAACACTGAAGCTTTCTTT.

For this clonotype: With a far larger clone one base away, a read error is the likely cause. V gene TRBV6-2 or TRBV6-3 combines with J gene TRBJ2-7; D uncertain. The CDR3 is 11 amino acids. The germline CDR1 and CDR2 sequences are MNHEY and SVGEGT. The CDR3 loop reads CTSSSRYEQYF. CDR3 nucleotides: TGTACCAGCAGTTCAAGATACGAGCAGTACTTC.

The chain links TRBV12-3 or TRBV12-4 to TRBJ1-5; D unclear. V was clipped by 1 base and J by 6 bases, with 7 bases between them. The CDR3 is 13 residues long. CDR3 nucleotide sequence: TGTGCCAGCAGTTTAGGAACCCGTCAGCCCCAGCATTTT. Encoded protein: CASSLGTRQPQHF.

This clonotype occurred a few times. The J gene is TRBJ1-4, the V gene TRBV25-1, with D unresolved. Trimming shortened V by 6 bases and J by 7 bases, and 27 bases separated the two germline ends. The CDR3 runs to 18 residues. Germline-derived CDR1 and CDR2 are MGHDK and SYGVNS. The CDR3 DNA sequence: TGTGCCAGCAGCGCCGCCCCGAGGGAGGGCCCTAACGGTGAAAAACTGTTTTTT. It is translated as CASSAAPREGPNGEKLFF.

In this sample, this clonotype turned up a few times. This chain joins TRBV6-1 and TRBJ2-5; D tentatively fits TRBD1 or TRBD2 (5 bases each). The closer fit of TRBJ2-1 to the DNA end suggests the J call may be wrong. The CDR3 totals 15 residues. CDR1 and CDR2 from the germline V gene are MNHNS and SASEGT. Here the CDR3 DNA reads TGTGCCAGTTCCCTCGGGGCTCCCAAGACGGATGAGCAGTTCTTC. Protein product: CASSLGAPKTDEQFF.

This clonotype was seen repeatedly, ten times or more. The chain links TRBV20-1 to TRBJ2-7; 9 bases agree with TRBD2. The CDR3 length is 13 residues. V was clipped by 5 bases and J by 6 bases; unmatched bases: 8. Germline lookup yields CDR1 DFQATT and CDR2 SNEGSKA (reference sequence). The CDR3 sequence: CSAASGAKGEQYF. As DNA, the CDR3 is TGCAGTGCTGCTAGCGGGGCGAAGGGCGAGCAGTACTTC.

V is TRBV5-4 and J is TRBJ1-4, with D possibly matching TRBD1 (5 bases). V was shortened by 5 bases and J by 5 bases, with 13 bases between the two germline ends. The CDR3 loop spans 14 amino acids. Germline V CDR1 and CDR2: SGHNT, YYREEE (reference sequence). The CDR3 nucleotides are TGTGCCAGCAGTCTAAGACAGCCGAATGAAAAACTGTTTTTT. Its translation is CASSLRQPNEKLFF.